This TCR beta chain originates from a study of cytomegalovirus exposure and HLA in healthy donors. For the study at large: From some 190 million T cells, an earlier analysis saw roughly 100 million unique TCR beta sequences. Samples from HLA-typed donors yielded 65 million to 85 million unique TCRs in an early data release. Broader study findings: Segments of the TCR beta V type were, in most cases, productive about 90% or about 30% of the time in an earlier analysis.

CDR3 size: 21 residues. On this clone: Antigen: not known.

In the PCR, 60 Vbeta and 13 Jbeta primers were used. Produced via immunoSEQ multiplex PCR; TCRdb's table is partial and in-frame only. The sample holds just over 150,000 clones; roughly 82% are singletons and the top ten take approximately 6.5%. Sequencing was performed on PBMCs. The rearrangement joins TRBV21-1 to TRBJ2-4; the table's D gene call, TRBD2, was not cross checked with the DNA. TRBV21-1 constitutes a pseudogene. This TCR was sampled from a man aged 45 to 65 in good health and CMV-seropositive. As DNA, the CDR3 is TGTGCCAGCAGCAAAGTCCCCAGCGACACCCCTTCGCGGGAAGCCAAAAACATTCAGTACTTC. Residues: CASSKVPSDTPSREAKNIQYF.